A selection of T cell receptor beta chains follows, all from one sample in a study of tumor and adjacent non-tumor tissue in lung cancer. One entry per CDR3 protein results from TCRdb running MiXCR on the multiplex PCR reads. The profile shows some 70,000 distinct CDR3 sequences, approximately 71% of them singletons. The sequencing sample was made of distant non-tumor lung tissue. These receptors originate from a woman in her forties or fifties with non-small cell lung cancer. Each CDR3 is given with its conserved first and last residue. The order of the fields is D gene, clone size, V gene, J gene, CDR3 DNA, CDR3 protein. The D gene is left open where the match is weak. Clone size is given for some rows only: seen once, a few or many times, or a class if the clone is expanded.

>TRBD2|once|TRBV20-1|TRBJ2-1
TGCAATGCTAGAGATTGGGGCGGAGCGGGAGGGAAGAGGTATAATGAGCAGTTCTTC
CNARDWGGAGGKRYNEQFF
>TRBD2|-|TRBV5-4|TRBJ2-1
TGTGCAAGCGGGGGAGCGCAAGATGGGGATGAGCAGTTCTTC
CASGGAQDGDEQFF
>TRBD1|many|TRBV10-3|TRBJ2-3
TGTGCCATCAGGATACAGGGGTCAGATACGCAGTATTTT
CAIRIQGSDTQYF
>-|-|TRBV20-1|TRBJ2-3
TGCAGTGCTAGGGTTTCTAACGGGAGTGTAGCAGATACGCAGTATTTT
CSARVSNGSVADTQYF
>TRBD1|many|TRBV12-3/TRBV12-4|TRBJ1-2
TGTGCCAGCAGTCCATCGGGACAGTCATATGGCTACACCTTC
CASSPSGQSYGYTF
>-|-|TRBV11-2|TRBJ2-1
TGTGCCAGCAGTTTCGGGAGTGCTTGGGTCCTCTGCAATGAACAGTTCTTC
CASSFGSAWVLCNEQFF
>TRBD2|-|TRBV28|TRBJ2-2
TGTGCCAGCAGTTTCCCAGCGGGAGGACTGGACGGGGAGCTGTTTTTT
CASSFPAGGLDGELFF
>TRBD2|-|TRBV20-1|TRBJ2-3
TGCAGTGCTTCGACTAGCGGGATGTTGGAAGATAGGCTGTATTTT
CSASTSGMLEDRLYF
>-|many|TRBV4-1|TRBJ2-7
TGCGCCAGCAGCCAAGATGGACAGAGTTCCTACGAGCAGTACTTC
CASSQDGQSSYEQYF
>-|-|TRBV11-1|TRBJ1-1
TGTGCCAACAGCTTGAAGGATTTGAACGCTGAAGCTTTCTTT
CANSLKDLNAEAFF
>-|many|TRBV4-2|TRBJ1-4
TGTGCCAGCAGCCAAGCTTGGGGAACTAATGAAAAACTGTTTTTT
CASSQAWGTNEKLFF
>-|-|TRBV11-2|TRBJ1-4
TGTGCCAGCAGTCTTGATTGTACTAATGAAAAACTGTTTTTT
CASSLDCTNEKLFF
>-|-|TRBV4-1|TRBJ2-4
TGCGCCAGCAGCCAAGGGGGGTTAGCCATAAACATTCAGTACTTC
CASSQGGLAINIQYF
>-|-|TRBV20-1|TRBJ2-7
TGCAGTGTAGTCGTGGGGGACGGGGGCTCCTACGAGCAGTACTTC
CSVVVGDGGSYEQYF
>TRBD1|few|TRBV7-9|TRBJ2-1
TGTGCCAGCAGCCCCGGACAGGGAAGAGTCAATGAGCAGTTCTTC
CASSPGQGRVNEQFF
>TRBD2|-|TRBV6-1|TRBJ2-1
TGTGCCAGCAGTGAACTCGGGGGACTATACTCCTACTATGAGCAGCCCTTC
CASSELGGLYSYYEQPF
>-|-|TRBV5-1|TRBJ2-2
TGCGCCAGCAGCTTGTTAGGGTCGACAGTAGGTTCCGGGGAGCTGTTTTTT
CASSLLGSTVGSGELFF
>TRBD2|-|TRBV24-1|TRBJ2-1
TGTGCCACCAGTGATTGGACTAGCGGGACATACAATGAGCAGTTCTTC
CATSDWTSGTYNEQFF
>-|once|TRBV4-3|TRBJ2-5
TGCGCCGGCGGCTCCCTTTACCAAGAGACCCAGTACTTC
CAGGSLYQETQYF
>-|-|TRBV6-6|TRBJ2-7
TGTACCGGCAGCGAGCTCTACGAGCAGTACTTC
CTGSELYEQYF
>-|-|TRBV20-1|TRBJ1-1
TGCAGTGCTAGCGCTAATTTACAGGGTGGAAAAGGGAGAGAAGCTTTCTTT
CSASANLQGGKGREAFF
>-|many|TRBV6-5|TRBJ1-1
TGTGCCAGCAGTCCCCGGAACACTGAAGCTTTCTTT
CASSPRNTEAFF